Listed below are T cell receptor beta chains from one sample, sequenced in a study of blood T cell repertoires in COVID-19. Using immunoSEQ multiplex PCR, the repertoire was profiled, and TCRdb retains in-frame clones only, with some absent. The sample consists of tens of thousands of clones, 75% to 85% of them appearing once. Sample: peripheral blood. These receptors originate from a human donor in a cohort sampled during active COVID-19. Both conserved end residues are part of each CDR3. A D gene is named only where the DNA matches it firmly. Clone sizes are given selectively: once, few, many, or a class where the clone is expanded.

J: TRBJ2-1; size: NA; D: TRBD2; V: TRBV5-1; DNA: TGCGCCAGCAGCTTCCTAGCGGGAGAGCAGTTCTTC; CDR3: CASSFLAGEQFF
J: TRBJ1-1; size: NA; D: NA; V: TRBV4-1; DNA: TGCGCCAGCAGCCAAGGGGCTGGTATAGAGAACACTGAAGCTTTCTTT; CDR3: CASSQGAGIENTEAFF
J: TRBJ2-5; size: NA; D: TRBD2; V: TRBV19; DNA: TGTGCCAGTAGTAGGGCTAGCGGGAGCTACCAAGAGACCCAGTACTTC; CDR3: CASSRASGSYQETQYF
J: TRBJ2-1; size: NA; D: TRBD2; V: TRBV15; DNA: TGTGCCACCAGCAGAGGTGGTAGCGGGATGATCTACAATGAGCAGTTCTTC; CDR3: CATSRGGSGMIYNEQFF
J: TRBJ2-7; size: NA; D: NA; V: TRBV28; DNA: TGTGCCAGCAGCCTTTCTCACGGGAGCTCCTACGAGCAGTACTTC; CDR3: CASSLSHGSSYEQYF
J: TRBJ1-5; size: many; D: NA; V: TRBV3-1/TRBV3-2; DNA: TGTGCCAGCAGCCAATTCACTAATCAGCCCCAGCATTTT; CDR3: CASSQFTNQPQHF
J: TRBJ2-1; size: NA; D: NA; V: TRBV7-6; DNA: TGTGCCAGCAGCTTAGTGGTCGAGACTACGTACAATGAGCAGTTCTTC; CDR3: CASSLVVETTYNEQFF
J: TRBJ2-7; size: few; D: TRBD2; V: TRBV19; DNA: TGTGCCAGTAGTATTCAGCGGGAGAGCTACGAGCAGTACTTC; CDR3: CASSIQRESYEQYF
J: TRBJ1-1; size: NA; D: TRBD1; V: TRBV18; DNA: TGTGCCAGCTCACCGACAGGACAGGGGGGAACTGAAGCTTTCTTT; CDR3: CASSPTGQGGTEAFF
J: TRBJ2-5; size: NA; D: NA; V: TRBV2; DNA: TGTGCCAGCAGTCGGTACGGGGAGACAGAGACCCAGTACTTC; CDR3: CASSRYGETETQYF
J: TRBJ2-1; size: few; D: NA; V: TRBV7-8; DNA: TGTGCCAGCAGCTTATTAGAGGAGCAGTTCTTC; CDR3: CASSLLEEQFF
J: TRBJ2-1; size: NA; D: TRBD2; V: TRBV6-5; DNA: TGTGCCAGCAGTTATTTTCGGGAGGGCCGAGAGCAGTTCTTC; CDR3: CASSYFREGREQFF
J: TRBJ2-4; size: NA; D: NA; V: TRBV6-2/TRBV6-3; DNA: TGTGCCAGCAGTTCCCCAGGGGTAGCCAAAAACATTCAGTACTTC; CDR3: CASSSPGVAKNIQYF
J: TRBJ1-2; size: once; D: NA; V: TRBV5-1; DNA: TGCGCCAGCAGCTCCTTACAGGGAGTCGAAGGCTACACCTTC; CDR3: CASSSLQGVEGYTF
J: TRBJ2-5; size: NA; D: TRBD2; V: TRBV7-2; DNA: TGTGCCAGCAGCACCACTAGCGGCGTGACTCCGTACTTC; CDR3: CASSTTSGVTPYF
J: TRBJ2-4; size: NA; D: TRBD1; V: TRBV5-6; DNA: TGTGCCAGCAGCCGAGGGACAGGGTATGGTACAAACATTCAGTACTTC; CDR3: CASSRGTGYGTNIQYF
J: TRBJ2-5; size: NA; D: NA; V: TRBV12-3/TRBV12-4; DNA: TGTGCCAGCAGCCCGGACGAGCGGGAGACCCAGTACTTC; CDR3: CASSPDERETQYF
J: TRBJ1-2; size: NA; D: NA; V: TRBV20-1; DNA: TGCAGTGCTCCACATCAGGGCTACACCTTC; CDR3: CSAPHQGYTF
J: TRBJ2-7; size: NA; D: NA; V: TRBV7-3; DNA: TGTGCCAGCAGCTTATCCGCGACGGGATTTGACGAGCAGTACTTC; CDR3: CASSLSATGFDEQYF